This T cell receptor beta chain was sequenced during a study of T-cell reconstitution after alpha-beta-depleted transplantation in children. Remarks on this clonotype: Its antigen is still unknown.

During its preparation, the TCRbeta library received unique molecular identifiers. TCRdb re-derived calls from the PCR reads in MiXCR, one entry per CDR3 protein. Of more than 400,000 distinct CDR3 sequences listed, 43% are singletons. Study results and limitations: The study traced high day-60 TCRbeta diversity in some patients to surviving recipient T cells and thymic progenitors.

This sequence was found in a girl aged 2-9 years with aplastic anemia, due to receive a stem cell transplant. Source: PBMCs, taken before TCRalphabeta/CD19-depleted stem cell transplant.

CDR3 amino acids: CATSSGLAGLNTQYF. The CDR3 DNA reads TGTGCCACCAGCTCCGGACTAGCGGGGTTGAATACGCAGTATTTT. This chain uses TRBV15 with TRBJ2-3; 12 bases are a match to TRBD2. The length of the CDR3 is 15 residues. The V gene end was trimmed by 5 bases and the J gene end by 7 bases; junction bases not matched to a gene: 7. Germline CDR1 and CDR2: LNHNV and YYDKDF (reference sequence).